This T cell receptor beta chain was retrieved from a study of T cells in Graves' hyperthyroidism and ophthalmopathy. General study findings and limits: A model of 13 V-J pairs discriminated ophthalmopathy from stable hyperthyroidism.

Worth noting for this clonotype: Antigen: not known.

TCR beta CDR3 region amplification was performed from RNA transcripts. A first-round RT-PCR of the TCR CDR3 used the HTBI primer set. TCRdb called the multiplex PCR reads again in MiXCR, with one record for every CDR3 protein. This sample has under 300,000 distinct CDR3 sequences; around 22% occur once, and the top ten carry around 62%. CDR1 is KGHDR, CDR2 SFDVKD, per germline. Between the trimmed V and J ends, which lost 7 bases and 4 bases, there was a span of 12 bases. This CDR3 has 13 residues. Thyroid ultrasound, orbital computed tomography, clinical symptoms, and serum thyroxine and TRAb underpinned diagnoses.

Sequencing used blood. The clonotype was recovered from a man aged 30 to 45 with Graves' ophthalmopathy. The V and J genes are TRBV24-1 and TRBJ2-5; maybe TRBD2 (6 bases). The CDR3 loop is CATRGKGGETQYF. The CDR3 bases are TGTGCCACCAGGGGTAAGGGAGGAGAGACCCAGTACTTC.